The 23 T cell receptor beta chains below all came from one sample that was sequenced in a study of T-cell memory formation after mild COVID-19. A single record per CDR3 protein comes from TCRdb applying MiXCR to the 5' RACE reads. The table has roughly 300,000 distinct CDR3 sequences, roughly 13% seen once. The sample comprised PBMCs or a T cell subset sorted from them (not recorded which). All receptors come from a man between 18 and 35 years old who had mild COVID-19 (a few samples of this study predate the infection). Cell type and time point are not known.

The chain employs TRBV19 and TRBJ2-7; TRBD1 is a possible D gene (6 bases). The CDR3 is made up of 13 amino acids. Germline V gene lookup returns CDR1 LNHDA and CDR2 SQIVND (reference sequence). V was clipped by 6 bases and J by 4 bases, with 13 bases between them. CDR3 sequence reads: CASSARGGYEQYF. CDR3 nucleotides: TGTGCCAGTAGCGCCAGAGGGGGTTACGAGCAGTACTTC.

This clonotype was observed a handful of times. The chain recombines TRBV27 with TRBJ2-5, with D perhaps TRBD1 (5 bases). V lost 10 bases, J lost 5 bases, and 17 bases lay in between. The CDR3 is 13 amino acids. Germline V gene sequence: CDR1 MNHEY, CDR2 SMNVEV (reference sequence). The CDR3 coding sequence is TGTGCCACCCCAAAGGGGCGCCGGGAGACCCAGTACTTC. Translation gives CATPKGRRETQYF.

The sample holds a few counts of this clonotype. The rearrangement joins TRBV5-4 to TRBJ2-2; no firm D call. The germline CDR1 and CDR2 sequences are SGHNT and YYREEE (reference sequence). The CDR3 extends over 16 amino acids. The ends were cut back, 2 bases at V and 0 bases at J, with 11 bases in the middle. The DNA of the CDR3 is TGTGCCAGCAGCTTTTATCAGGCCACGAACACCGGGGAGCTGTTTTTT. Translating it yields CASSFYQATNTGELFF.

This clonotype was observed a few times. This CDR3 is CASSPQGASDTGELFF. CDR3 sequence (DNA): TGTGCCAGCAGCCCCCAGGGGGCTAGCGACACCGGGGAGCTGTTTTTT. This rearrangement joins TRBV11-1 to TRBJ2-2, with 8 bases that match TRBD1. The J segment lost 3 bases and the V segment lost 5 bases, leaving 8 bases of the junction unmatched. The CDR3 length is 16 residues. Germline assignment: CDR1 SGHAT and CDR2 FQDESV (reference sequence).

This clonotype was counted ten times or more. V and J are TRBV5-1 and TRBJ2-7; D not certain. Trimming shortened V by 3 bases and J by 4 bases, and 8 bases separated the two germline ends. CDR1 and CDR2 from the germline V gene are SGHRS and YFSETQ. The CDR3 contains 12 residues. CDR3 DNA sequence: TGCGCCAGCAGCTCCTCCGGGTACGAGCAGTACTTC. Its translation is CASSSSGYEQYF.

This clonotype was seen a handful of times. The rearrangement links TRBV29-1 to TRBJ2-5; TRBD2 agrees at 7 bases. Germline V gives CDR1 SQVTM, CDR2 ANQGSEA. Trimming at V came to 1 base and at J to 5 bases, leaving 4 bases not matched to a gene. The CDR3 sequence is 13 residues long. Here the CDR3 reads CSVEGGREETQYF. CDR3 nucleotides: TGCAGCGTTGAAGGGGGGAGGGAGGAGACCCAGTACTTC. The full variable domain, in which reference TRBV29-1 and TRBJ2-5 provide the parts outside the CDR3, is SAVISQKPSRDICQRGTSLTIQCQVDSQVTMMFWYRQQPGQSLTLIATANQGSEATYESGFVIDKFPISRPNLTFSTLTVSNMSPEDSSIYLCSVEGGREETQYFGPGTRLLVL.

This clonotype has a count of ten or more. This chain links TRBV5-1 with TRBJ1-1, with D perhaps matching TRBD1 (6 bases). Per germline, CDR1 SGHRS and CDR2 YFSETQ. Trimming pared 3 bases from V and 6 bases from J, leaving 9 bases between. This CDR3 spans 12 amino acids. The DNA for the CDR3 is TGCGCCAGCAGCTCCAGGGGCCCTGAAGCTTTCTTT. This sequence encodes CASSSRGPEAFF.

This clonotype was found a few times. V and J are TRBV6-6 and TRBJ1-5; TRBD1 might be the D (6 bases). The germline V and J ends were trimmed by 5 bases and 0 bases, with 14 bases remaining between them. This CDR3 contains 16 residues. Germline CDR1 and CDR2: MNHNY and SVGAGI (reference sequence). The CDR3 DNA follows: TGTGCCAGCAGTCAAATCCGGGACAATAGCAATCAGCCCCAGCATTTT. This sequence encodes CASSQIRDNSNQPQHF.

The genes are TRBV4-3 and TRBJ2-7; D is perhaps TRBD1 (6 bases). Germline V gene data show CDR1 as LGHNA and CDR2 as YSLEER. V lost 0 bases and J lost 4, with 7 bases in between. This CDR3 contains 13 residues. CDR3 in amino acids: CASSQDQGYEQYF. CDR3 sequence (DNA): TGCGCCAGCAGCCAAGATCAGGGGTACGAGCAGTACTTC.

In DNA form, the CDR3 reads TGCGCCAGCAGCCAAGAAATTCGGGGCACGTACGAGCAGTACGTC. Protein: CASSQEIRGTYEQYV. The V and J genes are TRBV4-1 and TRBJ2-7, with D possibly being TRBD1 or TRBD2 (5 bases each). Deletions cut 0 bases from V and 4 bases from J, with 13 bases between. In germline, CDR1 is MGHRA, CDR2 YSYEKL. This CDR3 comprises 15 residues.

V gene TRBV29-1 combines with J gene TRBJ1-2, with D hard to call. The CDR3 totals 14 residues. V was clipped by 5 bases and J by 4 bases, with 17 bases between them. Germline CDR1 SQVTM, CDR2 ANQGSEA. The CDR3 DNA follows: TGCAGCGTTCTCGATAGGGTGATGGGCTATGGCTACACCTTC. Residues: CSVLDRVMGYGYTF.

This clonotype has a handful of counts. The chain combines TRBV5-1 with TRBJ2-3; D is possibly TRBD2 (7 bases). This CDR3 spans 15 amino acids. The V and J ends lost 3 bases and 4 bases respectively, with 15 bases between them. Germline V lookup: CDR1 SGHRS, CDR2 YFSETQ. The CDR3, as DNA: TGCGCCAGCAGCTCCGCCGGAGGGGGGGCAGATACGCAGTATTTT. Protein product: CASSSAGGGADTQYF.

This chain connects TRBV2 to TRBJ2-5; tentatively, D is TRBD2 (6 bases). This CDR3 spans 12 amino acids. The V end was cut by 7 bases, the J end by 3 bases, with 9 bases between. CDR1 is SNHLY, CDR2 FYNNEI, per germline. The CDR3 coding sequence is TGTGCCAGCAATCCGGGGGAAGAGACCCAGTACTTC. It translates to CASNPGEETQYF.

The chain joins TRBV4-3 to TRBJ1-1; D remains unclear. The V gene's germline CDR1 is LGHNA and CDR2 YSLEER. The CDR3 extends over 15 amino acids. Trimming took off 5 bases at V and 4 bases at J, with 17 bases between the two ends. The CDR3 DNA is TGCGCCAGCAGCATCGAGGGAAGGGTGGTCACTGAAGCTTTCTTT. Protein sequence: CASSIEGRVVTEAFF.

Here the CDR3 reads CASSPELSGANVLTF. CDR3 bases: TGTGCCAGCAGTCCTGAGTTGTCTGGGGCCAACGTCCTGACTTTC. V gene TRBV6-2 or TRBV6-3 combines with J gene TRBJ2-6, with D hard to call. The V gene's germline CDR1 is MNHEY and CDR2 SVGEGT. Trimming shortened V by 5 bases and J by 1 base, and 9 bases separated the two germline ends. The length of the CDR3 is 15 residues.

This clonotype was seen more than once but under ten times. The rearrangement uses TRBV24-1 and TRBJ2-5; D not resolved. V lost 7 bases, J lost 7 bases, and 15 bases lay in between. CDR1 is KGHDR and CDR2 is SFDVKD in the germline V gene. The CDR3 length is 13 residues. The CDR3 DNA reads as TGTGCCACCAGCGCTATGACCCATGGGACCCAGTACTTC. The encoded protein is CATSAMTHGTQYF.

This clonotype has a count of ten or more. The DNA of the CDR3 is TGTGCCAGCAGCTTACCGCGGGTAACAGATACGCAGTATTTT. Protein: CASSLPRVTDTQYF. The rearrangement joins TRBV7-9 to TRBJ2-3, with a tentative D call TRBD2 (5 bases). Germline CDR1 reads SEHNR; CDR2 reads FQNEAQ (reference sequence). The CDR3 runs 14 residues. V lost 2 bases to trimming and J lost 3 bases, with 9 bases between them. Full variable domain (missing parts from reference TRBV7-9 and TRBJ2-3): DTGVSQNPRHKITKRGQNVTFRCDPISEHNRLYWYRQTLGQGPEFLTYFQNEAQLEKSRLLSDRFSAERPKGSFSTLEIQRTEQGDSAMYLCASSLPRVTDTQYFGPGTRLTVL.

The chain employs TRBV2 and TRBJ1-1; D remains unclear. The CDR3 has 12 amino acids. The germline V gene encodes CDR1 SNHLY and CDR2 FYNNEI. The germline V and J ends were trimmed by 7 bases and 5 bases, with 11 bases remaining between them. In nucleotides, the CDR3 is TGTGCCAGCATTCCGGGCGAAACTGAAGCTTTCTTT. Amino acids: CASIPGETEAFF.

The chain carries TRBV27 and TRBJ2-1, with 7 bases fitting TRBD1. Germline CDR1 is MNHEY and CDR2 is SMNVEV (reference sequence). V lost 2 bases to trimming and J lost 2 bases; unmatched junction nucleotides: 3. CDR3 length: 15 amino acids. The CDR3 region is CASSLIQGAYNEQFF. CDR3 DNA sequence: TGTGCCAGCAGTTTAATTCAGGGGGCCTACAATGAGCAGTTCTTC.

This clonotype was detected only a few times. The chain recombines TRBV5-5 with TRBJ2-3; D unresolved. The V and J ends lost 3 bases and 0 bases respectively, with 5 bases between them. Germline V gives CDR1 SGHKS, CDR2 YYEKEE (reference sequence). The CDR3 sequence is 13 residues long. The CDR3 loop is CASSSMSTDTQYF. CDR3 sequence (DNA): TGTGCCAGCAGCTCTATGAGCACAGATACGCAGTATTTT.

This clonotype has at least ten counts. The rearrangement links TRBV4-3 to TRBJ2-7, with 7 positions matching TRBD1. Germline loops: CDR1 LGHNA, CDR2 YSLEER. The CDR3 length is 13 residues. The V and J ends lost 4 bases and 6 bases, in that order; junction bases with no gene match: 6. CDR3 in amino acids: CASSPISGGEQYF. The DNA of the CDR3 is TGCGCCAGCAGCCCGATCTCAGGGGGCGAGCAGTACTTC.

Only a few counts were recorded for this clonotype. The rearrangement joins TRBV5-1 to TRBJ1-4; a possible D gene is TRBD1 (5 bases). CDR3 length: 12 amino acids. Germline CDR1 is SGHRS and CDR2 is YFSETQ. Trimming stripped 1 base from V and 10 bases from J, with 8 bases between. CDR3 sequence reads: CASSLTGGKLFF. In DNA, the CDR3 is TGCGCCAGCAGCTTGACGGGGGGAAAACTGTTTTTT.

This clonotype was detected only a few times. CDR3 loop: CSVDGTQYF. In nucleotides, the CDR3 is TGCAGCGTTGATGGGACCCAGTACTTC. This chain uses TRBV29-1 with TRBJ2-5; D is unclear. This CDR3 is 9 amino acids long. CDR1 is SQVTM, CDR2 ANQGSEA, per germline. The V gene lost 3 bases and the J gene lost 7 bases, with 3 bases spanning the gap. The complete variable domain, with remaining parts taken from reference TRBV29-1 and TRBJ2-5, reads SAVISQKPSRDICQRGTSLTIQCQVDSQVTMMFWYRQQPGQSLTLIATANQGSEATYESGFVIDKFPISRPNLTFSTLTVSNMSPEDSSIYLCSVDGTQYFGPGTRLLVL.